Listed below are T cell receptor beta chains from one sample, sequenced in a study of blood T cell repertoires in COVID-19. Profiling relied on immunoSEQ multiplex PCR, and the TCRdb table lists in-frame clones only, not all of them. The table includes about 46,000 clones, about 90% detected once. The sequencing input was peripheral blood. The origin of the receptors is a human donor in a cohort sampled during active COVID-19. Both conserved end residues are part of each CDR3. D genes are given only for firm matches. Size is stated for part of the rows, as once, few or many counts, or as a class when the clone is expanded.

v_gene: TRBV27; j_gene: TRBJ2-1; d_gene: TRBD2; abundance: .; CDR3nt: TGTGCCAGTAGCGGGGGGTTGAATGAGCAGTTCTTC; CDR3aa: CASSGGLNEQFF
v_gene: TRBV4-1; j_gene: TRBJ2-7; d_gene: TRBD2; abundance: .; CDR3nt: TGCGCCAGCAGCCCTCAACTAGCGGGAGCCTACGAGCAGTACTTC; CDR3aa: CASSPQLAGAYEQYF
v_gene: TRBV6-5; j_gene: TRBJ2-1; d_gene: TRBD2; abundance: once; CDR3nt: TGTGCCAGCAGGCGGGGGGGTGAGCAGTTCTTC; CDR3aa: CASRRGGEQFF
v_gene: TRBV6-5; j_gene: TRBJ2-5; d_gene: TRBD2; abundance: once; CDR3nt: TGTGCCAGCAGCCAACTAGCGGGAGGCCAAGAGACCCAGTACTTC; CDR3aa: CASSQLAGGQETQYF
v_gene: TRBV11-2; j_gene: TRBJ2-7; d_gene: TRBD2; abundance: .; CDR3nt: TGTGCCAGCAGCTTAGGGCTAGCGGGACCACCCTCCTACGAGCAGTACTTC; CDR3aa: CASSLGLAGPPSYEQYF
v_gene: TRBV24-1; j_gene: TRBJ2-3; d_gene: .; abundance: .; CDR3nt: TGTGCCACCAGTGATTTACTTCATGATACGCAGTATTTT; CDR3aa: CATSDLLHDTQYF
v_gene: TRBV28; j_gene: TRBJ1-1; d_gene: TRBD1; abundance: .; CDR3nt: TGTGCCAGCAGTTTCCCTGGGACAGCCGAAGCTTTCTTT; CDR3aa: CASSFPGTAEAFF
v_gene: TRBV6-5; j_gene: TRBJ2-1; d_gene: .; abundance: .; CDR3nt: TGTGCCAGCGCAATAAGGGGGGGGAATGAGCAGTTCTTC; CDR3aa: CASAIRGGNEQFF
v_gene: TRBV30; j_gene: TRBJ1-1; d_gene: .; abundance: .; CDR3nt: TGTGCCTGGAGTAGATGGGGAGGGGGAGACACTGAAGCTTTCTTT; CDR3aa: CAWSRWGGGDTEAFF
v_gene: TRBV6-2/TRBV6-3; j_gene: TRBJ1-2; d_gene: .; abundance: .; CDR3nt: TGTGCCAGCAGTTACCCTGGAGGCTATGGCTACACCTTC; CDR3aa: CASSYPGGYGYTF
v_gene: TRBV27; j_gene: TRBJ2-7; d_gene: TRBD2; abundance: .; CDR3nt: TGTGCCAGCAGTTCCTTACCGAGACTAGCGGGAGGATACGAGCAGTACTTC; CDR3aa: CASSSLPRLAGGYEQYF
v_gene: TRBV5-1; j_gene: TRBJ1-3; d_gene: .; abundance: few; CDR3nt: TGCGCCAGCAGCTCGGGTATCGGGGGCTCTGGAAACACCATATATTTT; CDR3aa: CASSSGIGGSGNTIYF
v_gene: TRBV28; j_gene: TRBJ2-7; d_gene: TRBD2; abundance: .; CDR3nt: TGTGCCAGCATCAGTAGCGGGGACTACGAGCAGTACTTC; CDR3aa: CASISSGDYEQYF
v_gene: TRBV11-3; j_gene: TRBJ2-1; d_gene: TRBD2; abundance: .; CDR3nt: TGTGCCAGCAGCCCCCTGAGCGGGGGGGCCAACGATGAGCAGTTCTTC; CDR3aa: CASSPLSGGANDEQFF
v_gene: TRBV7-9; j_gene: TRBJ2-1; d_gene: .; abundance: .; CDR3nt: TGTGCCAGCAGCCCGAGCGAGCACTCCTACAATGAGCAGTTCTTC; CDR3aa: CASSPSEHSYNEQFF
v_gene: TRBV19; j_gene: TRBJ2-7; d_gene: TRBD2; abundance: .; CDR3nt: TGTGCCAGTAAGACTAGCGGACCTTCCTACGAGCAGTACTTC; CDR3aa: CASKTSGPSYEQYF
v_gene: TRBV3-1/TRBV3-2; j_gene: TRBJ2-1; d_gene: .; abundance: .; CDR3nt: TGTGCCAGCAGCCAAGCTGGTGCGGGACCCTCCTACAATGAGCAGTTCTTC; CDR3aa: CASSQAGAGPSYNEQFF
v_gene: TRBV27; j_gene: TRBJ2-7; d_gene: TRBD1; abundance: .; CDR3nt: TGTGCCAGCAGTTGGGGACAGGGGGCTGGCGAGCAGTACTTC; CDR3aa: CASSWGQGAGEQYF
v_gene: TRBV10-3; j_gene: TRBJ2-7; d_gene: TRBD1; abundance: .; CDR3nt: TGTGCCATCAGTCGGGACAGTACCTACGAGCAGTACTTC; CDR3aa: CAISRDSTYEQYF
v_gene: TRBV21-1; j_gene: TRBJ2-7; d_gene: .; abundance: .; CDR3nt: TGTGCCAGCAGCAAAAGCGGCCTAGCGGGTAGCCGCGAGCAGTACTTC; CDR3aa: CASSKSGLAGSREQYF
v_gene: TRBV4-1; j_gene: TRBJ2-1; d_gene: .; abundance: .; CDR3nt: TGCGCCAGCAGCCAGGCAGCCCTAGCGCATGAGCAGTTCTTC; CDR3aa: CASSQAALAHEQFF
v_gene: TRBV4-3; j_gene: TRBJ1-2; d_gene: .; abundance: few; CDR3nt: TGCGCCAGCAGCCATGAGGGACTTCAAGGGGGCTACACCTTC; CDR3aa: CASSHEGLQGGYTF
v_gene: TRBV29-1; j_gene: TRBJ2-3; d_gene: TRBD1; abundance: .; CDR3nt: TGCAGCGTTGAGACGACAGGGAGCTTCACAGATACGCAGTATTTT; CDR3aa: CSVETTGSFTDTQYF
v_gene: TRBV24-1; j_gene: TRBJ1-2; d_gene: .; abundance: .; CDR3nt: TGTGCCACCAGTGATCGACAGGAGGGCTACACCTTC; CDR3aa: CATSDRQEGYTF
v_gene: TRBV9; j_gene: TRBJ2-7; d_gene: TRBD1; abundance: .; CDR3nt: TGTGCCAGCAGCGCCGGACAGGGGCGGTACGAGCAGTACTTC; CDR3aa: CASSAGQGRYEQYF
v_gene: TRBV5-8; j_gene: TRBJ1-2; d_gene: TRBD1; abundance: .; CDR3nt: TGTGCCAGCAGCTTGTTCTCAGGGGGAAATGGCTACACCTTC; CDR3aa: CASSLFSGGNGYTF
v_gene: TRBV6-1; j_gene: TRBJ2-1; d_gene: TRBD1; abundance: .; CDR3nt: TGTGCCAGCAGTGAAGAGGACAGGTTTTACAATGAGCAGTTCTTC; CDR3aa: CASSEEDRFYNEQFF
v_gene: TRBV10-3; j_gene: TRBJ2-6; d_gene: TRBD1; abundance: .; CDR3nt: TGTGCCATCAGTGACGGACAGGGGGTCTCTGGGGCCAACGTCCTGACTTTC; CDR3aa: CAISDGQGVSGANVLTF
v_gene: TRBV30; j_gene: TRBJ1-3; d_gene: TRBD1; abundance: .; CDR3nt: TGTGCCTGGAGTCGACAGGGCTCTGGAAACACCATATATTTT; CDR3aa: CAWSRQGSGNTIYF
v_gene: TRBV5-4; j_gene: TRBJ1-2; d_gene: TRBD1; abundance: .; CDR3nt: TGTGCCAGCAGCCTTGGTACAGGGGCGGCTAACTATGGCTACACCTTC; CDR3aa: CASSLGTGAANYGYTF
v_gene: TRBV9; j_gene: TRBJ1-2; d_gene: .; abundance: .; CDR3nt: TGTGCCAGCAGCTCGGGATTCGGCTATGGCTACACCTTC; CDR3aa: CASSSGFGYGYTF
v_gene: TRBV5-4; j_gene: TRBJ2-1; d_gene: .; abundance: .; CDR3nt: TGTGCCAGCAGCTTGGTTTCTAAGCCTGAGCAGTTCTTC; CDR3aa: CASSLVSKPEQFF
v_gene: TRBV10-2; j_gene: TRBJ1-5; d_gene: .; abundance: .; CDR3nt: TGCGCCAGCAGTGGCGCAGGGGCCGTCAATCAGCCCCAGCATTTT; CDR3aa: CASSGAGAVNQPQHF
v_gene: TRBV18; j_gene: TRBJ1-1; d_gene: .; abundance: .; CDR3nt: TGTGCCAGCTCACCCAACAACCCGACAGGGAACACTGAAGCTTTCTTT; CDR3aa: CASSPNNPTGNTEAFF
v_gene: TRBV7-3; j_gene: TRBJ2-1; d_gene: TRBD2; abundance: .; CDR3nt: TGTGCCAGCAGCTTACCCCTAGCGGGGAACAATGAGCAGTTCTTC; CDR3aa: CASSLPLAGNNEQFF